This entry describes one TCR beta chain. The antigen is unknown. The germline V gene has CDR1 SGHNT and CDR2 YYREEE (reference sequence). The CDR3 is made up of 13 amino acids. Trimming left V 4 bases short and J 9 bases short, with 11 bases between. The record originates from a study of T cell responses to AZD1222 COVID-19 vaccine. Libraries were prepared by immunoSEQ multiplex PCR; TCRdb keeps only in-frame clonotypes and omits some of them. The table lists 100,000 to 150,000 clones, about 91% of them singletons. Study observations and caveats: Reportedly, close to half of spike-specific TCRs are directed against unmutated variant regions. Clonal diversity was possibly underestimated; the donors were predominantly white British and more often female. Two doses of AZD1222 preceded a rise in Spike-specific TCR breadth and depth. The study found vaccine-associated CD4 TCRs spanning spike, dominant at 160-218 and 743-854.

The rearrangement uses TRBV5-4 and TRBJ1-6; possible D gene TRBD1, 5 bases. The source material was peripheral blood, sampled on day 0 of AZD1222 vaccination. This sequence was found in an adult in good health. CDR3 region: CASSPPQGSPLHF. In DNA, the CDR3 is TGTGCCAGCAGCCCCCCCCAGGGTTCACCCCTCCACTTT.